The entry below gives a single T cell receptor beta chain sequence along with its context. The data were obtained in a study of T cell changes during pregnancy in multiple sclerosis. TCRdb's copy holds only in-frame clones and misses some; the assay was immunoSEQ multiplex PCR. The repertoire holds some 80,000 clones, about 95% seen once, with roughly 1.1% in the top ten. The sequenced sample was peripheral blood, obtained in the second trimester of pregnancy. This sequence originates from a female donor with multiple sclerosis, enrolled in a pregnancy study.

CDR3 protein: CASRSAGGADTQYF. DNA for the CDR3: TGTGCCAGCAGGTCAGCGGGAGGTGCAGATACGCAGTATTTT. The chain couples TRBV6-1 to TRBJ2-3; 9 bases are a match to TRBD2. This CDR3 region has 14 residues. With V trimmed by 6 bases and J by 4 bases, 5 bases remained unmatched. Per germline, CDR1 MNHNS and CDR2 SASEGT.